These 10 T cell receptor beta chains were sequenced from one sample in a study of blood T cells in healthy people across ages. Together with a sample-barcoded 5' primer, a J-beta primer mix was included in a second PCR lasting about 7 to 11 cycles. TCRdb re-called the 5' RACE reads through MiXCR, storing one row per CDR3 protein. The sample yields approximately 810,000 distinct CDR3 sequences, about 37% seen once. Sequencing input: blood. The receptors derive from a man younger than 35 in good health.

This chain uses TRBV20-1 with TRBJ1-2; 7 bases map to TRBD1. After removal of 6 bases from V and 5 bases from J, the junction contained 12 bases not matched to a gene. Germline assignment: CDR1 DFQATT and CDR2 SNEGSKA (reference sequence). The CDR3 runs 14 residues. CDR3 coding DNA: TGCAGTGCCAGTGTCAGGGGGGGGAAGTATGGCTACACCTTC. It translates to CSASVRGGKYGYTF.

This clonotype was counted at least ten times. The genes are TRBV3-1 and TRBJ2-5; a possible D gene is TRBD1 (5 bases). The CDR3 has 13 residues. CDR1 and CDR2 from the germline V gene are LGHDT and YNNKEL (reference sequence). V was shortened by 3 bases and J by 4 bases, with 9 bases between the two germline ends. Here the CDR3 reads CASSQGRGETQYF. In DNA form, the CDR3 reads TGTGCCAGCAGCCAGGGGCGAGGAGAGACCCAGTACTTC.

The table lists this clonotype with a count of one. This clone may be a read error of a much larger clone one base away. The genes are TRBV5-1 and TRBJ2-1, with 7 nucleotides matching TRBD2. The length of the CDR3 is 13 residues. Germline CDR1 is SGHRS and CDR2 is YFSETQ. Trimming cost V 4 bases and J 9 bases; bases outside gene matches: 7. For the CDR3, the DNA is TGCGCCAGCAGCAACTGGGACTACGGTGAGCAGTTCTTC. Translating it yields CASSNWDYGEQFF.

The chain links TRBV7-8 to TRBJ2-1; 10 bases agree with TRBD1. The J call may not be correct, given that the DNA end is closer to TRBJ2-7. The V gene's germline CDR1 is SGHVS and CDR2 FQNEAQ. The CDR3 sequence is 15 residues long. CDR3 DNA: TGTGCCAGCAGCCGACAGGGGGCTTACTACAATGAGCAGTACTTC. The encoded protein is CASSRQGAYYNEQYF.

As concerns this clonotype: One base away lies a much larger clone, so this may be a sequencing read error. V is TRBV28 and J is TRBJ1-4; 7 bases line up with TRBD1. CDR3 length equals 15 residues. CDR1 and CDR2 from the germline V gene are MDHEN and SYDVKM. This CDR3 is CACSPQGATNEKLFF. CDR3 in DNA: TGTGCCTGCAGTCCTCAGGGGGCAACTAATGAAAAACTGTTTTTT.

The chain employs TRBV6-1 and TRBJ1-5; D is uncertain. The CDR3 totals 14 residues. The V gene lost 2 bases and the J gene lost 6 bases, with 11 bases spanning the gap. CDR1 and CDR2 from the germline V gene are MNHNS and SASEGT. DNA of the CDR3: TGTGCCAGCAGTGAATTGGCAGGATTTCAGCCCCAGCATTTT. Amino acid sequence: CASSELAGFQPQHF.

The chain joins TRBV20-1 to TRBJ1-1; perhaps TRBD1 as D (6 bases). Trimming took off 7 bases at V and 1 base at J, with 16 bases between the two ends. The CDR3 is made up of 14 amino acids. Germline loops: CDR1 DFQATT, CDR2 SNEGSKA (reference sequence). CDR3 nucleotide sequence: TGCAGTGTAAGGGAGGGGGGGCCGAACACTGAAGCTTTCTTT. Its translation: CSVREGGPNTEAFF.

The genes are TRBV10-3 and TRBJ1-5, with unresolved D. The CDR3 contains 14 residues. Germline-derived CDR1 and CDR2 are ENHRY and SYGVKD. V lost 4 bases to trimming and J lost 0 bases, with 7 bases between them. The CDR3 loop reads CAISVDGSNQPQHF. CDR3 coding DNA: TGTGCCATCAGTGTAGACGGTAGCAATCAGCCCCAGCATTTT.

The chain couples TRBV6-2 or TRBV6-3 to TRBJ2-1; TRBD2 is a possible D gene (6 bases). The CDR3 has 16 amino acids. Germline V lookup: CDR1 MNHEY, CDR2 SVGEGT. V lost 6 bases and J 6 bases, leaving 21 bases between the germline ends. For the CDR3, the DNA is TGTGCCAGCAGCCCCCCAGTGGAGGGGCGCGTCAATGAGCAGTTCTTC. It specifies CASSPPVEGRVNEQFF.

The gene calls are TRBV10-3 and TRBJ2-3; D call uncertain. The germline V gene has CDR1 ENHRY and CDR2 SYGVKD. The CDR3 has 13 amino acids. The V gene lost 2 bases and the J gene lost 6 bases, with 9 bases spanning the gap. The CDR3: CAISEPMGDTQYF. The CDR3 DNA reads as TGTGCCATCAGTGAGCCTATGGGGGATACGCAGTATTTT.